This is a list of T cell receptor beta chains from one sample in a study of T cells expressing NK-cell markers. TCRdb re-called the 5' RACE reads; one entry per CDR3 protein, DNA not given. This sample contains fewer than 300,000 distinct CDR3 sequences. Sequences were obtained from blood T cells: a sorted CD56 or NKG2C T cell subset, CD4+ or CD8+ T cells, or bulk PBMC T cells (not recorded which). Receptor source: a woman aged 18 to 75 in good health. CDR3s include the opening cysteine and the closing phenylalanine or tryptophan. The order of the fields is V gene, J gene, CDR3 protein.

TRBV12-3/TRBV12-4,TRBJ1-1,CASSSPGTGNTEAFF
TRBV3-1,TRBJ1-2,CASSQVGGNGYTF
TRBV4-2,TRBJ2-2,CASSQASQGTGELFF
TRBV7-8,TRBJ2-2,CASSPRLAPPRNTGELFF
TRBV18,TRBJ2-3,CASSPRQPRTGSTDTQYF
TRBV7-2,TRBJ2-7,CASVLGGPSYEQYF
TRBV28,TRBJ2-1,CARSLAGQGAWNEQFF
TRBV5-1,TRBJ1-5,CASSLGQGDNQPQHF
TRBV6-1,TRBJ1-6,CASSPVPGSGSPLHF
TRBV5-1,TRBJ2-3,CASSLESGSSDTQYF
TRBV7-2,TRBJ1-5,CASSPNGQSHRPQHF
TRBV7-9,TRBJ1-2,CASSLTGSHRGYTF
TRBV24-1,TRBJ2-1,CATSDLLSGGTSGSQNEQFF
TRBV20-1,TRBJ2-2,CSARDHANTGELFF
TRBV18,TRBJ2-1,CASSPLLAGDEQFF
TRBV18,TRBJ2-3,CASSPPWGRAKNTDTQYF
TRBV29-1,TRBJ1-2,CSVRDSNYGYTF
TRBV2,TRBJ2-1,CASSSGTPRQFF
TRBV20-1,TRBJ2-7,CSARNAMVSSYEQYF
TRBV29-1,TRBJ2-5,CSVAASSWETQYF
TRBV20-1,TRBJ1-4,CSAPGPRGEKLFF
TRBV4-3,TRBJ2-5,CASSQDGRVGETQYF
TRBV6-1,TRBJ2-5,CASSRREAGKETQYF
TRBV12-3/TRBV12-4,TRBJ1-5,CASSLGRSNQPQHF
TRBV12-5,TRBJ2-7,CASGLELSSEQYF
TRBV20-1,TRBJ2-1,CSARDPSGQINEQFF
TRBV19,TRBJ1-5,CATGQGGLQPQHF
TRBV12-3/TRBV12-4,TRBJ2-1,CASSRVTSGWAHEQFF
TRBV20-1,TRBJ1-2,CSAQGRNNYGYTF
TRBV27,TRBJ2-3,CASSRPAGIDTQYF
TRBV29-1,TRBJ2-2,CSAVDSAGPHPTGELFF
TRBV7-9,TRBJ1-1,CASSLPGVPGNTEAFF
TRBV12-3/TRBV12-4,TRBJ1-5,CASSLWQGENQPQHF
TRBV7-9,TRBJ2-5,CASSLLAGVDGETQYF
TRBV12-3/TRBV12-4,TRBJ2-5,CVSSLPPGETQYF
TRBV27,TRBJ2-7,CASSFFPPGPSYEQYF
TRBV6-5,TRBJ1-6,CASSYEGSTPLHF
TRBV4-1,TRBJ1-4,CASSRTGGAEKLFF
TRBV12-3/TRBV12-4,TRBJ1-2,CASAWTVPTLWNYGYTF